Listed below are T cell receptor beta chains from one sample, sequenced in a study of shared clonotypes between healthy human individuals. Produced via immunoSEQ multiplex PCR; TCRdb's table is partial and in-frame only. The sample shows approximately 2,000,000 clones, around 93% of them seen only once. Sequenced material: naive CD4+ T cells from PBMCs. The receptors come from a man between 18 and 29 years old in good health. Some clones in this sample may be carry-over from other donors' samples. The CDR3 runs from the conserved cysteine through the conserved F or W. The D gene is left open where the match is weak. Expanded clones are given a class, and other clones once, few, many or no size at all.

V gene,J gene,D gene,clone size,CDR3 protein,CDR3 DNA
TRBV28,TRBJ2-3,.,.,CASSPTPGGRSSTDTQYF,TGTGCCAGCAGTCCCACCCCGGGGGGCCGAAGTTCGACAGATACGCAGTATTTT
TRBV30,TRBJ1-2,.,.,CAWSEDADYGYTF,TGTGCCTGGAGTGAGGACGCGGACTATGGCTACACCTTC
TRBV6-6,TRBJ2-3,.,.,CASSQGSLLRTQYF,TGTGCCAGCAGCCAGGGTTCGTTATTGCGTACGCAGTATTTT
TRBV6-6,TRBJ1-1,.,.,CASSYFMMGAEAFF,TGTGCCAGCAGTTATTTCATGATGGGCGCTGAAGCTTTCTTT
TRBV2,TRBJ1-5,.,few,CASSDISSGNQPQHF,TGTGCCAGCAGTGATATCAGCTCGGGCAATCAGCCCCAGCATTTT
TRBV2,TRBJ2-5,.,.,CASSEIGREETQYF,TGTGCCAGCAGTGAAATAGGCAGGGAAGAGACCCAGTACTTC
TRBV7-6,TRBJ1-5,.,.,CASSLGRNQPQHF,TGTGCCAGCAGCTTGGGAAGAAATCAGCCCCAGCATTTT
TRBV30,TRBJ2-5,.,few,CAWNENLQETQYF,TGTGCCTGGAATGAGAACCTCCAAGAGACCCAGTACTTC
TRBV27,TRBJ2-1,.,.,CASSFPGEREQFF,TGTGCCAGCAGTTTTCCCGGAGAACGGGAGCAGTTCTTC
TRBV29-1,TRBJ1-2,.,.,CSDRDFTEYGYTF,TGCAGCGACCGGGACTTCACGGAGTATGGCTACACCTTC
TRBV7-9,TRBJ1-3,.,.,CASRGDWGSGLPIYF,TGTGCCAGCAGGGGGGATTGGGGAAGTGGACTGCCCATATATTTT
TRBV7-3,TRBJ2-5,.,.,CASSPSGSTPGTQYF,TGTGCCAGCAGCCCCTCCGGGTCCACCCCGGGGACCCAGTACTTC
TRBV7-8,TRBJ1-5,TRBD1,.,CASSLLGGQYSNQPQHF,TGTGCCAGCAGCTTATTAGGGGGACAGTATAGCAATCAGCCCCAGCATTTT
TRBV13,TRBJ2-2,TRBD1,.,CASSPPPRGLGTGELFF,TGTGCCAGCAGCCCTCCCCCCAGGGGGCTAGGCACCGGGGAGCTGTTTTTT
TRBV11-3,TRBJ2-1,TRBD1,once,CASSLGQGVYNEQFF,TGTGCCAGCAGTCTAGGACAGGGGGTGTACAATGAGCAGTTCTTC
TRBV10-3,TRBJ1-2,TRBD1,.,CASTDRAHLYGYTF,TGTGCCAGCACCGACAGGGCTCACCTTTATGGCTACACCTTC
TRBV15,TRBJ1-1,TRBD1,.,CATSRDGQGLGEAFF,TGTGCCACCAGCAGAGACGGACAGGGGCTGGGCGAAGCTTTCTTT